These T cell receptor beta chains were read from a single sample in a study of shared clonotypes between healthy human individuals. Assay: immunoSEQ multiplex PCR; the TCRdb copy retains only in-frame clones and omits some. The sample comprises millions of clones, over 85% of which are singletons, and over 0.12% rests with the top ten. The specimen sequenced was naive CD4+ T cells sorted from blood. These receptors were collected from a man younger than 35 in good health. CDR3s leave out the opening cysteine and the closing phenylalanine or tryptophan. The D gene is left open where the match is weak.

V	D	length	J	CDR3
TRBV7-2	.	13	TRBJ1-2	ASSLGAGANYGYT
TRBV7-2	TRBD2	13	TRBJ2-7	ASSLVGGSSYEQY
TRBV30	.	8	TRBJ2-5	AFARETQY
TRBV6-5	.	13	TRBJ2-7	ASRAVGGDSYEQY
TRBV5-1	TRBD1	17	TRBJ2-7	ASSLGPSLDRAISYEQY
TRBV10-3	TRBD2	17	TRBJ2-3	AISDGLAGPRRYTDTQY
TRBV19	TRBD2	12	TRBJ2-7	ASRASGSSYEQY
TRBV6-6	.	13	TRBJ2-5	ASSSLRPTLGTQY
TRBV9	TRBD2	17	TRBJ2-2	ASSVGLAGSLKGTGELF
TRBV14	.	14	TRBJ2-1	ASSPQRLLGYNEQF
TRBV7-2	.	11	TRBJ2-3	ASRGYSTDTQY
TRBV7-9	TRBD1	16	TRBJ2-5	ASSKNPKPGQAQETQY
TRBV21-1	.	14	TRBJ2-7	ASSKGGQDLPYEQY
TRBV11-2	.	10	TRBJ2-2	ASSLGSGELF
TRBV19	.	13	TRBJ1-2	ASSMWDGANYGYT
TRBV2	.	11	TRBJ1-1	ASCLDPSTEAF
TRBV28	TRBD1	14	TRBJ2-2	ASSLPGQGNTGELF
TRBV6-6	.	14	TRBJ2-3	ASSYSQVVAADTQY
TRBV5-6	TRBD1	12	TRBJ1-4	ASSGGQLNEKLF
TRBV5-1	.	13	TRBJ2-1	ASSLVEIAASPRL
TRBV7-7	TRBD2	11	TRBJ2-7	ASSSRLAAEQY
TRBV27	TRBD1	12	TRBJ1-1	ASRLQGRYTEAF
TRBV7-2	TRBD2	12	TRBJ2-7	ASSLGRGGYEQY
TRBV5-6	TRBD1	11	TRBJ2-5	ASSPKGAETQY
TRBV7-3	.	12	TRBJ2-2	ASSSRHNTGELF
TRBV5-1	.	12	TRBJ2-1	ASSKGGLNNEQF
TRBV7-2	.	11	TRBJ2-1	ASSLAEYNEQF
TRBV19	.	13	TRBJ1-6	ASTPRIQGNSPLH
TRBV5-1	TRBD2	15	TRBJ2-1	ASSWTSLAGVLNEQF
TRBV6-5	TRBD1	14	TRBJ2-2	ASSYPGTGNTGELF
TRBV30	TRBD2	14	TRBJ2-5	AWSLISGGYQETQY
TRBV6-6	.	12	TRBJ1-5	ASRGTAGAEPQH
TRBV25-1	.	15	TRBJ2-1	ASSGRVRTESYNEQF
TRBV2	.	12	TRBJ1-1	ASNLPGTNTEAF
TRBV28	TRBD2	13	TRBJ2-7	ASSLPSGRGNEQY
TRBV6-1	TRBD2	14	TRBJ2-1	ASSEIAGGSYNEQF
TRBV30	.	12	TRBJ2-5	AWSGSRAGETQY
TRBV25-1	.	14	TRBJ2-1	ASSTFAASSYNEQF
TRBV6-1	TRBD1	13	TRBJ1-5	ASSIRTGNNQPQH
TRBV7-9	TRBD1	12	TRBJ2-7	ASNLDRGGYEQY
TRBV10-2	.	14	TRBJ2-7	ASSEEGGPVLYGQY
TRBV6-1	TRBD1	20	TRBJ2-4	ASSESESRGTGIQLAKNIQY
TRBV10-1	TRBD2	14	TRBJ2-1	ASSEFSGVSYNEQF
TRBV4-1	TRBD1	15	TRBJ2-2	ASSQVKGARDTGELF
TRBV28	TRBD2	11	TRBJ2-7	ASTRLAAYEQY
TRBV18	.	10	TRBJ1-1	ASSPEGTEAF
TRBV18	TRBD1	14	TRBJ2-7	ASSPWDGQGRDEQY
TRBV6-6	.	13	TRBJ1-4	ASRASGATNEKLF
TRBV19	.	11	TRBJ1-2	ASKKAGAYGYT
TRBV5-4	.	12	TRBJ1-2	ASSLDRISIGYT
TRBV11-2	TRBD2	13	TRBJ2-1	ASSYLAGGNNEQF
TRBV5-1	.	14	TRBJ2-7	ASSLGTISPSYEQY
TRBV25-1	TRBD1	15	TRBJ1-5	ASSDQGASGFNQPQH
TRBV5-1	TRBD2	14	TRBJ2-1	ASSYAVAGGPDEQF